This T cell receptor beta chain was sequenced during a study of T cells after yellow fever vaccination. Trimming cost V 6 bases and J 0 bases, with 12 bases left between them. The CDR3 extends over 13 amino acids. CDR1 is SQVTM and CDR2 is ANQGSEA in the germline V gene. TCRdb reprocessed the 5' RACE reads via MiXCR and lists one record per CDR3 protein. The table lists approximately 450,000 distinct CDR3 sequences, 15% to 20% of them singletons, with 18% in the top ten. The sequenced sample was PBMCs, obtained before the yellow fever booster vaccination. The source is a man between 18 and 35 years old who received the YFV17D yellow fever vaccine. The chain couples TRBV29-1 to TRBJ2-7; D perhaps matches TRBD1 (6 bases). The CDR3 DNA is TGCAGCGTGGCGACAGGTAACTCCTACGAGCAGTACGTC. Translation gives CSVATGNSYEQYV.